This TCR beta chain is drawn from a study of OX40 agonist ivuxolimab in advanced cancers. Overall study: Clinicians treated patients with ivuxolimab, an agonistic anti-OX40 (CD134) antibody.

Regarding the study as a whole: At 0.1 to 3.0 mg/kg, CD4+ and CD8+ blood T cells expanded clonally by week 6.

Repertoires were generated with immunoSEQ multiplex PCR, while TCRdb's copy carries only in-frame clones and drops some. This sample has 60,000 to 90,000 clones, with 80% to 90% found just once. Remarks on this clone: What it binds is unknown.

The germline CDR1 and CDR2 sequences are WNHNN and SYGVQD (reference sequence). Trimming removed 0 bases at V and 8 bases at J, with 8 bases between. This CDR3 is built from 13 residues. Exclusion applied to patients with autoimmune disease history or systemic immunosuppression. The clonotype comes from an adult with an advanced solid tumor such as melanoma, head and neck, liver or kidney cancer. The chain uses TRBV10-1 and TRBJ2-1; the D is unclear. Source: CD4+ or CD8+ T cells sorted from blood, taken in a trial of the OX40 agonist ivuxolimab. The CDR3 nucleotides read TGCGCCAGCAGTGAGTCGAATAATGATGAGCAGTTCTTC. Its protein product is CASSESNNDEQFF.